The 23 T cell receptor beta chains listed next were all sequenced from one sample in a study of blood T cell repertoires in COVID-19 (dated by TCRdb to the early 2020s). The method behind the library was the immunoSEQ multiplex PCR assay. Imported from immuneACCESS, the table was reduced by TCRdb to in-frame sequences with V and J called. These copies leave out some clones; in studies compared against another copy, an unresolved V gene accounts for under half, and the cause of the remainder is not known. The sample table contains approximately 200,000 clones; only one count was recorded for 85% of them. The ten most abundant clones make up 15% to 20% of the sample. Material for sequencing was peripheral blood. The source of these receptors is an older person with COVID-19, enrolled during active disease.

This chain connects TRBV7-9 to TRBJ2-7, with D unclear. This CDR3 is 13 amino acids long. V shed 1 base and J shed 0 bases, with 4 bases lying between them. The germline V gene has CDR1 SEHNR and CDR2 FQNEAQ (reference sequence). DNA of the CDR3: TGTGCCAGCAGCTTAGACAGCTCCTACGAGCAGTACTTC. Protein: CASSLDSSYEQYF.

The chain has TRBV5-5 and TRBJ1-5; D gene uncertain. The length of the CDR3 is 14 residues. The germline V gene encodes CDR1 SGHKS and CDR2 YYEKEE (reference sequence). Trimming took 0 bases from V and 1 from J, leaving 5 bases between them. The CDR3 nucleotides are TGTGCCAGCAGCTTGGGGCAGAGCAATCAGCCCCAGCATTTT. It specifies CASSLGQSNQPQHF.

The gene calls are TRBV6-1 and TRBJ1-4; D might be TRBD1 (5 bases). Trimming pared 1 base from V and 6 bases from J, leaving 12 bases between. Germline-derived CDR1 and CDR2 are MNHNS and SASEGT. This CDR3 is built from 15 residues. The CDR3 loop reads CASSEGGRVDEKLFF. As DNA, the CDR3 is TGTGCCAGCAGTGAAGGGGGCAGGGTTGATGAAAAACTGTTTTTT.

This chain connects TRBV6-2 or TRBV6-3 to TRBJ2-7; 7 positions match TRBD2. The length of the CDR3 is 15 residues. Germline loops: CDR1 MNHEY, CDR2 SVGEGT. The junction had 8 bases not matched to a gene; V was cut back by 6 bases and J by 0 bases. The chain's CDR3 is CASSHARTSSYEQYF. The CDR3 nucleotides read TGTGCCAGCAGCCATGCGCGGACTAGCTCCTACGAGCAGTACTTC.

This chain joins TRBV29-1 and TRBJ2-3, with D uncertain. Germline V gene sequence: CDR1 SQVTM, CDR2 ANQGSEA. Trimming took 1 base from V and 2 from J, leaving 10 bases between them. CDR3 length: 14 amino acids. The CDR3 sequence: CSVEGVDITDTQYF. The CDR3 bases are TGCAGCGTTGAAGGGGTAGACATCACAGATACGCAGTATTTT.

The V and J genes are TRBV5-6 and TRBJ1-6; weak D call: TRBD1 (6 bases). CDR1 is SGHDT and CDR2 is YYEEEE in the germline V gene. Trimming shortened V by 5 bases and J by 3 bases, and 15 bases separated the two germline ends. The CDR3 runs to 16 residues. The CDR3 region is CASSPGQMNYNSPLHF. The CDR3, as DNA: TGTGCCAGCAGTCCTGGACAGATGAACTATAATTCACCCCTCCACTTT.

The chain couples TRBV6-6 to TRBJ2-7; TRBD1 matches at 7 bases. The CDR3 runs 17 residues. The germline V gene encodes CDR1 MNHNY and CDR2 SVGAGI (reference sequence). The V gene end was trimmed by 5 bases and the J gene end by 2 bases; junction bases not matched to a gene: 15. In DNA form, the CDR3 reads TGTGCCAGCAGTCTACCACGACAGGGCAGGAGGACCTACGAGCAGTACTTC. Translated: CASSLPRQGRRTYEQYF.

This clone was recorded once. V is TRBV6-4 and J is TRBJ2-1; 7 nucleotides line up with TRBD2. The V segment lost 3 bases and the J segment 2 bases; nucleotides outside the gene matches: 4. The CDR3 loop spans 15 amino acids. The germline V gene encodes CDR1 MRHNA and CDR2 SNTAGT. The CDR3 reads CASSESGGAYNEQFF. Here the CDR3 DNA reads TGTGCCAGCAGTGAATCGGGAGGCGCCTACAATGAGCAGTTCTTC.

This chain uses TRBV4-1 with TRBJ2-2; D is unresolved. The CDR3 totals 15 residues. Trimming stripped 0 bases from V and 6 bases from J, with 11 bases between. Germline lookup yields CDR1 MGHRA and CDR2 YSYEKL. The CDR3 loop reads CASSQDLRSSGELFF. The CDR3 DNA is TGCGCCAGCAGCCAAGATCTGCGTAGCTCCGGGGAGCTGTTTTTT.

J is TRBJ2-7 and V is TRBV19, with TRBD1 matching over 8 bases. This CDR3 region has 13 residues. Germline CDR1 reads LNHDA; CDR2 reads SQIVND (reference sequence). V lost 5 bases and J lost 2; bases outside the gene matches: 2. The CDR3: CASSRDRTYEQYF. In nucleotides, the CDR3 is TGTGCCAGTAGTCGGGACAGGACCTACGAGCAGTACTTC. The full variable domain, its missing parts supplied by reference TRBV19 and TRBJ2-7, is DGGITQSPKYLFRKEGQNVTLSCEQNLNHDAMYWYRQDPGQGLRLIYYSQIVNDFQKGDIAEGYSVSREKKESFPLTVTSAQKNPTAFYLCASSRDRTYEQYFGPGTRLTVT.

The chain recombines TRBV23-1 with TRBJ1-4; D perhaps matches TRBD1 (6 bases). TRBV23-1 is sorted into the ORF group, with uncertain function. V was shortened by 0 bases and J by 8 bases, with 13 bases between the two germline ends. This CDR3 is built from 15 residues. CDR3 in DNA: TGCGCCAGCAGTCAATCGGGCAGGGGCAGAGAAAAACTGTTTTTT. Translation: CASSQSGRGREKLFF.

The chain joins TRBV7-2 to TRBJ2-7, with D unclear. CDR1 is SGHTA, CDR2 FQGNSA, per germline. This CDR3 spans 12 amino acids. V was pared by 3 bases and J by 3 bases, with 6 bases between. This chain's CDR3 is CASSLQNYEQYF. In DNA, the CDR3 is TGTGCCAGCAGCTTGCAGAACTACGAGCAGTACTTC.

The chain combines TRBV15 with TRBJ1-4; possibly TRBD1 for D (5 bases). Germline V gene sequence: CDR1 LNHNV, CDR2 YYDKDF (reference sequence). The CDR3 covers 15 residues. The V and J ends lost 3 bases and 0 bases respectively, with 8 bases between them. CDR3 nucleotide sequence: TGTGCCACCAGCAGGGGGCCCGCAACTAATGAAAAACTGTTTTTT. As protein: CATSRGPATNEKLFF.

This rearrangement joins TRBV29-1 to TRBJ2-1, with TRBD2 matching over 7 bases. CDR3 length equals 16 residues. Losses at the gene ends were 3 bases for V and 4 bases for J; bases not matched to a gene: 12. Germline-derived CDR1 and CDR2 are SQVTM and ANQGSEA. CDR3: CSVDGSTGGGYNEQFF. CDR3 sequence (DNA): TGCAGCGTTGACGGTTCTACGGGCGGGGGATACAATGAGCAGTTCTTC.

J is TRBJ1-4 and V is TRBV11-2; a possible D gene is TRBD1 (6 bases). The CDR3 totals 14 residues. V shed 5 bases and J shed 8 bases, with 15 bases lying between them. Per germline, CDR1 SGHAT and CDR2 FQNNGV. In DNA form, the CDR3 reads TGTGCCAGCAGCACCCAACCAAGGGGGGAAAAACTGTTTTTT. Amino acid sequence: CASSTQPRGEKLFF.

The chain joins TRBV28 to TRBJ1-6, with D maybe TRBD1 (5 bases). There are 16 residues in the CDR3. Germline V CDR1 and CDR2: MDHEN, SYDVKM. Trimming shortened V by 6 bases and J by 10 bases, and 22 bases separated the two germline ends. The CDR3 reads CASSFGGTGGSSPLHF. DNA for the CDR3: TGTGCCAGCAGCTTCGGGGGGACGGGGGGATCATCACCCCTCCACTTT.

CDR3 loop: CASMGRNYGYTF. The CDR3 DNA reads TGTGCCAGTATGGGCAGAAACTATGGCTACACCTTC. The rearrangement joins TRBV19 to TRBJ1-2, with D unresolved. Between the trimmed V and J ends, which lost 7 bases and 2 bases, there was a span of 8 bases. The CDR3 extends over 12 amino acids. The germline V gene has CDR1 LNHDA and CDR2 SQIVND (reference sequence).

V gene TRBV27 combines with J gene TRBJ1-2; the D is unclear. Looked up from germline, CDR1 is MNHEY and CDR2 is SMNVEV (reference sequence). This CDR3 contains 13 residues. Trimming took 3 bases from V and 3 from J, leaving 8 bases between them. Here the CDR3 reads CASSFVEYYGYTF. The CDR3 nucleotides read TGTGCCAGCAGTTTTGTGGAGTACTATGGCTACACCTTC.

V is TRBV2 and J is TRBJ1-1, with unresolved D. This CDR3 comprises 13 residues. V lost 5 bases to trimming and J lost 1 base, with 8 bases between them. Germline assignment: CDR1 SNHLY and CDR2 FYNNEI. CDR3 in amino acids: CASSTNKNTEAFF. In DNA form, the CDR3 reads TGTGCCAGCAGTACTAACAAGAACACTGAAGCTTTCTTT.

This chain joins TRBV12-3 or TRBV12-4 and TRBJ1-1; no clear D gene. The CDR3 totals 13 residues. The V gene lost 3 bases and the J gene lost 4 bases, with 9 bases spanning the gap. CDR3 DNA: TGTGCCAGCAGTTTTACGGGAGGCACTGAAGCTTTCTTT. The encoded protein is CASSFTGGTEAFF.

The genes are TRBV3-1 (or the pseudogene TRBV3-2) and TRBJ2-6; D ambiguous. Trimming removed 1 base at V and 2 bases at J, with 6 bases between. Germline V gene data show CDR1 as LGHDT and CDR2 as YNNKEL (reference sequence). CDR3 length: 15 amino acids. For the CDR3, the DNA is TGTGCCAGCAGCCAAGTCCAGGCTGGGGCCAACGTCCTGACTTTC. It encodes CASSQVQAGANVLTF.

The genes are TRBV5-1 and TRBJ1-4; maybe TRBD1 (5 bases). Germline lookup yields CDR1 SGHRS and CDR2 YFSETQ. The ends were cut back, 7 bases at V and 0 bases at J, with 16 bases in the middle. This CDR3 spans 16 amino acids. The CDR3: CASRTNTATTNEKLFF. The CDR3 bases are TGCGCCAGCCGGACAAATACAGCTACAACTAATGAAAAACTGTTTTTT.

V is TRBV27 and J is TRBJ1-2; 8 nucleotides line up with TRBD1. Germline V gene sequence: CDR1 MNHEY, CDR2 SMNVEV (reference sequence). The CDR3 contains 14 residues. The trim removed 0 bases at V and 7 bases at J, leaving 4 bases unmatched. The CDR3 here is CASSLSAGGVGYTF. In DNA, the CDR3 is TGTGCCAGCAGTTTATCGGCAGGGGGCGTTGGCTACACCTTC.